One sample yielded the 28 T cell receptor beta chains listed below, sequenced in a study of T cell changes during pregnancy in multiple sclerosis. Profiled with immunoSEQ multiplex PCR; TCRdb holds only in-frame clones, not every one. The sample has 67,000 or so clones; about 92% are singletons. The input for sequencing was CD8+ T cells from peripheral blood mononuclear cells, taken in the third trimester of pregnancy. Source of these receptors: a female donor in good health, enrolled as a control in a pregnancy study.

This chain joins TRBV20-1 and TRBJ1-2; D remains ambiguous. With 3 bases removed from V and 5 bases from J, the gap between germline ends came to 7 bases. This CDR3 region has 11 residues. CDR1 and CDR2 from the germline V gene are DFQATT and SNEGSKA (reference sequence). The CDR3 DNA reads TGCAGTGCTAGTCCGGGTTATGGCTACACCTTC. Translated, it gives CSASPGYGYTF.

The J gene is TRBJ1-1, the V gene TRBV27; 11 bases line up with TRBD1. The J segment lost 10 bases and the V segment lost 6 bases, leaving 16 bases of the junction unmatched. Germline V gives CDR1 MNHEY, CDR2 SMNVEV (reference sequence). The CDR3 covers 16 residues. CDR3 residues: CASSLTAGQGALGAFF. In nucleotides, the CDR3 is TGTGCCAGCAGCCTTACTGCAGGACAGGGGGCTTTGGGAGCTTTCTTT.

This chain uses TRBV6-1 with TRBJ1-6; perhaps TRBD1 as D (5 bases). Germline CDR1 is MNHNS and CDR2 is SASEGT. The CDR3 is 18 residues long. Trimming took 4 bases from V and 0 from J, leaving 16 bases between them. CDR3: CASSVEPVGGSYNSPLHF. DNA of the CDR3: TGTGCCAGCAGTGTAGAGCCGGTGGGGGGCTCCTATAATTCACCCCTCCACTTT.

The genes are TRBV9 and TRBJ2-2; 9 bases are shared with TRBD1. Trimming removed 3 bases from V and 8 bases from J; junction bases left unmatched: 17. This CDR3 region has 18 residues. Per germline, CDR1 SGDLS and CDR2 YYNGEE. The CDR3 region has the DNA TGTGCCAGCAGCGCCCCTCGACAGGGGGATCCGGAGGGTGGGGAGCTGTTTTTT. It codes for CASSAPRQGDPEGGELFF. The whole variable domain, filled in from reference TRBV9 and TRBJ2-2, reads DSGVTQTPKHLITATGQRVTLRCSPRSGDLSVYWYQQSLDQGLQFLIQYYNGEERAKGNILERFSAQQFPDLHSELNLSSLELGDSALYFCASSAPRQGDPEGGELFFGEGSRLTVL.

The J gene is TRBJ2-1, the V gene TRBV30; D might be TRBD1 (5 bases). CDR3 size: 11 residues. Germline V lookup: CDR1 GTSNPN, CDR2 SVGIG (reference sequence). Trimming cost V 2 bases and J 8 bases, with 7 bases left between them. The chain's CDR3 is CAWSLGDEQFF. The DNA of the CDR3 is TGTGCCTGGAGTCTAGGGGATGAGCAGTTCTTC.

This chain uses TRBV27 with TRBJ1-6, with a possible D match to TRBD1 (6 bases). This CDR3 is 11 amino acids long. Trimming removed 3 bases at V and 16 bases at J, with 10 bases between. Germline V gene sequence: CDR1 MNHEY, CDR2 SMNVEV (reference sequence). The CDR3 sequence: CASSFQGRLHF. The CDR3 coding sequence is TGTGCCAGCAGTTTCCAGGGGAGACTCCACTTT.

V gene TRBV15 combines with J gene TRBJ1-5; 9 nucleotides match TRBD1. V trimming: 0 bases; J trimming: 2 bases; junction bases outside the gene matches: 5. Per the germline V gene, CDR1 is LNHNV and CDR2 is YYDKDF (reference sequence). This CDR3 comprises 17 residues. The CDR3: CATSRDPRDRGNQPQHF. The CDR3 DNA reads as TGTGCCACCAGCAGAGATCCTCGGGACAGGGGCAATCAGCCCCAGCATTTT.

The chain is built from TRBV6-7 and TRBJ2-3; TRBD1 agrees at 7 bases. TRBV6-7 falls under the ORF class, with uncertain function. The CDR3 is made up of 15 amino acids. V shed 6 bases, J shed 2 bases, and the junction held 8 bases outside the gene matches. The CDR3 region is CASRPRQGDTDTQYF. CDR3 in DNA: TGTGCCAGCAGACCTCGACAGGGTGACACAGATACGCAGTATTTT.

V is TRBV15 and J is TRBJ1-1; the D is unclear. Trimming removed 4 bases at V and 0 bases at J, with 6 bases between. The CDR3 extends over 13 amino acids. CDR1 is LNHNV, CDR2 YYDKDF, per germline (reference sequence). The CDR3 DNA reads as TGTGCCACCAGCAATCGGGTGAACACTGAAGCTTTCTTT. Amino acids: CATSNRVNTEAFF.

This clone was recorded once. The rearrangement joins TRBV10-3 to TRBJ2-7; the match to TRBD2 covers 8 bases. There are 10 residues in the CDR3. J gave up 5 bases and V 11 bases, and 2 bases lay outside the gene matches. Germline CDR1 and CDR2: ENHRY and SYGVKD. The DNA for the CDR3 is TGTGCCTCGGGAGGGGACGAGCAGTACTTC. Residues: CASGGDEQYF.

The chain combines TRBV27 with TRBJ1-2, with D perhaps TRBD1 (5 bases). Trimming shortened V by 5 bases and J by 0 bases, and 16 bases separated the two germline ends. Germline V gives CDR1 MNHEY, CDR2 SMNVEV (reference sequence). CDR3 length: 16 residues. CDR3 coding DNA: TGTGCCAGCAGTCCTTACACCAGGGTTACTAACTATGGCTACACCTTC. This gives the protein CASSPYTRVTNYGYTF.

The chain recombines TRBV19 with TRBJ1-2; D remains unclear. V was trimmed by 3 bases and J by 8 bases, leaving 10 bases between them. This CDR3 is built from 12 residues. In germline, CDR1 is LNHDA, CDR2 SQIVND (reference sequence). The chain's CDR3 is CASSMELRGYTF. CDR3 DNA sequence: TGTGCCAGTAGTATGGAACTAAGGGGCTACACCTTC.

The J gene is TRBJ2-3, the V gene TRBV27; TRBD2 might be the D (6 bases). Germline V CDR1 and CDR2: MNHEY, SMNVEV (reference sequence). Trimming removed 5 bases from V and 2 bases from J, with 23 bases in between. The CDR3 consists of 18 residues. DNA for the CDR3: TGTGCCAGCAGTATTTCCGGGACTTCTACGTCCCACACAGATACGCAGTATTTT. It is translated as CASSISGTSTSHTDTQYF.

The rearrangement links TRBV11-3 to TRBJ2-7; D is possibly TRBD2 (6 bases). The length of the CDR3 is 18 residues. V dropped 3 bases and J dropped 0 bases, with 21 bases sitting between them. Germline CDR1 reads SGHNT; CDR2 reads YENEEA. CDR3 sequence reads: CASSLGDMGRGASYEQYF. CDR3 DNA sequence: TGTGCCAGCAGCTTGGGAGATATGGGACGCGGGGCCTCCTACGAGCAGTACTTC. Full variable domain (rest looked up from reference TRBV11-3 and TRBJ2-7): EAGVVQSPRYKIIEKKQPVAFWCNPISGHNTLYWYLQNLGQGPELLIRYENEEAVDDSQLPKDRFSAERLKGVDSTLKIQPAELGDSAVYLCASSLGDMGRGASYEQYFGPGTRLTVT.

The chain recombines TRBV2 with TRBJ2-3; 7 bases map to TRBD1. The CDR3 extends over 15 amino acids. Germline assignment: CDR1 SNHLY and CDR2 FYNNEI. Losses at the gene ends were 6 bases for V and 4 bases for J; bases not matched to a gene: 10. CDR3 nucleotides: TGTGCCAGCAGGGCACCAGACAGGGTATCAGATACGCAGTATTTT. This gives the protein CASRAPDRVSDTQYF.

The chain has TRBV12-5 and TRBJ2-7, with a tentative D call TRBD2 (5 bases). The V and J ends lost 0 bases and 0 bases respectively, with 6 bases between them. This CDR3 has 14 residues. Germline-derived CDR1 and CDR2 are LGHNT and FRNRAP. The CDR3 region is CASGLVGSSYEQYF. CDR3 coding DNA: TGTGCTAGTGGTTTGGTAGGGAGCTCCTACGAGCAGTACTTC.

The chain recombines TRBV4-3 with TRBJ1-2, with 7 nucleotides matching TRBD1. CDR3 size: 15 residues. Germline loops: CDR1 LGHNA, CDR2 YSLEER. Trimming removed 0 bases from V and 6 bases from J; junction bases left unmatched: 7. The DNA of the CDR3 is TGCGCCAGCAGCCAAGATCGAGGGGGCGCGGATGGCTACACCTTC. This gives the protein CASSQDRGGADGYTF.

V and J are TRBV4-2 and TRBJ2-3; 9 bases match TRBD2. There are 16 residues in the CDR3. Per the germline V gene, CDR1 is LGHNA and CDR2 is YNFKEQ. The ends lost 1 base at V and 1 base at J; junction bases unmatched: 3. CDR3 loop: CASSQGSSGGTDTQYF. The DNA of the CDR3 is TGTGCCAGCAGCCAAGGTTCTAGCGGGGGCACAGATACGCAGTATTTT.

V is TRBV9 and J is TRBJ1-1, with TRBD1 identical over 7 bases. Trimming at V came to 3 bases and at J to 2 bases, leaving 10 bases not matched to a gene. Looked up from germline, CDR1 is SGDLS and CDR2 is YYNGEE. The CDR3 spans 16 residues. CDR3 nucleotide sequence: TGTGCCAGCAGCGCAGTCCCCACAGGGGACAACACTGAAGCTTTCTTT. It is translated as CASSAVPTGDNTEAFF.

This clone was recorded once. This chain uses TRBV9 with TRBJ1-2; D ambiguous. The CDR3 is 18 residues long. Trimming shortened V by 0 bases and J by 0 bases, and 18 bases separated the two germline ends. Germline CDR1 is SGDLS and CDR2 is YYNGEE. The DNA for the CDR3 is TGTGCCAGCAGCGTAGGTCAGGCGCCCATAAGATCTAACTATGGCTACACCTTC. Protein sequence: CASSVGQAPIRSNYGYTF.

V gene TRBV11-2 combines with J gene TRBJ1-2; 7 nucleotides line up with TRBD1. The CDR3 is made up of 12 amino acids. Germline-derived CDR1 and CDR2 are SGHAT and FQNNGV. V shed 3 bases, J shed 7 bases, and the junction held 2 bases outside the gene matches. For the CDR3, the DNA is TGTGCCAGCAGCTTCGGACAGGTTGGCTACACCTTC. Translation gives CASSFGQVGYTF.

The chain employs TRBV27 and TRBJ2-2; 7 bases line up with TRBD1. This CDR3 spans 17 amino acids. CDR1 and CDR2 from the germline V gene are MNHEY and SMNVEV (reference sequence). The ends lost 7 bases at V and 7 bases at J; junction bases unmatched: 18. CDR3 sequence: CASNRQGAPVTHGELFF. CDR3 nucleotide sequence: TGTGCCAGCAACCGACAGGGCGCGCCGGTTACCCACGGGGAGCTGTTTTTT.

This clone is a singleton in its sample. The rearrangement uses TRBV4-2 and TRBJ1-1; 9 nucleotides align to TRBD1. The ends lost 6 bases at V and 4 bases at J; junction bases unmatched: 12. Germline V lookup: CDR1 LGHNA, CDR2 YNFKEQ. This CDR3 has 16 amino acids. CDR3 bases: TGTGCCAGCAGGGAAAGACAGGGGGATACCTCCACTGAAGCTTTCTTT. Translating gives CASRERQGDTSTEAFF.

This clone has just one count. This chain connects TRBV5-5 to TRBJ1-5, with D tentatively TRBD1 (5 bases). Germline CDR1 SGHKS, CDR2 YYEKEE (reference sequence). V lost 3 bases to trimming and J lost 6 bases, with 13 bases between them. The CDR3 runs to 14 residues. The CDR3 DNA follows: TGTGCCAGCAGCTGGGGGGACCCAGGTCAGCCCCAGCATTTT. The encoded protein is CASSWGDPGQPQHF.

The chain combines TRBV5-1 with TRBJ2-7; 7 positions match TRBD1. CDR3 length equals 16 residues. The V and J ends lost 0 bases and 0 bases, in that order; junction bases with no gene match: 6. CDR1 and CDR2 (germline): SGHRS, YFSETQ. The CDR3 DNA reads as TGCGCCAGCAGCTTGGTAGGTTCAGGGGGCTCCTACGAGCAGTACTTC. Amino acids: CASSLVGSGGSYEQYF.

The chain joins TRBV9 to TRBJ2-5; 12 bases map to TRBD1. Germline values: CDR1 SGDLS, CDR2 YYNGEE. The CDR3 runs to 15 residues. J was trimmed by 5 bases and V by 4 bases; bases with no gene match: 6. The chain's CDR3 is CASSTGTGGEETQYF. The CDR3 nucleotides read TGTGCCAGCAGCACAGGGACAGGGGGCGAGGAGACCCAGTACTTC. Together with reference TRBV9 and TRBJ2-5, the CDR3 gives the full variable domain: DSGVTQTPKHLITATGQRVTLRCSPRSGDLSVYWYQQSLDQGLQFLIQYYNGEERAKGNILERFSAQQFPDLHSELNLSSLELGDSALYFCASSTGTGGEETQYFGPGTRLLVL.

This clone was seen only once. CDR3 DNA sequence: TGCGCCAGCAGCCAAGATAGGATGGTCGTGCGGGACTCAAGATCCCTCTCCTATGGCTACACCTTC. Protein product: CASSQDRMVVRDSRSLSYGYTF. The chain combines TRBV4-1 with TRBJ1-2; D possibly corresponds to TRBD1 (5 bases). CDR3 size: 22 residues. Germline V gene sequence: CDR1 MGHRA, CDR2 YSYEKL. The V end lost 0 bases, the J end lost 4 bases, and 33 bases lay between the germline ends.

The chain carries TRBV2 and TRBJ2-7; 10 nucleotides line up with TRBD2. The CDR3 extends over 15 amino acids. V dropped 6 bases and J dropped 4; count of bases not matched to a gene: 9. The V gene's germline CDR1 is SNHLY and CDR2 FYNNEI. The CDR3 nucleotides are TGTGCCAGCAGCGAGGTCAGCGGGGGGGTATACGAGCAGTACTTC. Its translation is CASSEVSGGVYEQYF.